Following are 32 T cell receptor beta chains from one sample sequenced in a study of T cell responses to AZD1222 COVID-19 vaccine. Method: immunoSEQ multiplex PCR; TCRdb's copy keeps in-frame clones and lacks some. The sample consists of 200,000 or so clones, about 94% of them appearing once. Sequenced here: peripheral blood, sampled on day 0 of AZD1222 vaccination. The source is an adult in good health.

This clone was counted a single time. The V gene is TRBV6-5, the J gene TRBJ2-5; 7 bases agree with TRBD2. The CDR3 sequence is 13 residues long. Germline V gene data show CDR1 as MNHEY and CDR2 as SVGAGI. V dropped 4 bases and J dropped 2; count of bases not matched to a gene: 1. The CDR3 DNA follows: TGTGCCAGCAGTTGGACTAGTCAAGAGACCCAGTACTTC. It specifies CASSWTSQETQYF.

As concerns this clone: The junction departs from the called germline gene at one end, perhaps through a read error. The rearrangement joins TRBV2 to TRBJ2-2, with unresolved D. Germline CDR1 SNHLY, CDR2 FYNNEI. This CDR3 has 12 amino acids. The CDR3 loop reads CASNERSGELFF. CDR3 coding DNA: TGTGCCAGCAATGAACGGTCCGGGGAGCTGTTTTTT.

The chain couples TRBV9 to TRBJ2-7, with 7 bases aligning to TRBD2. Losses at the gene ends were 3 bases for V and 3 bases for J; bases not matched to a gene: 3. CDR1 is SGDLS and CDR2 is YYNGEE in the germline V gene. The CDR3 is 13 amino acids. The CDR3 loop reads CASSAGLVYEQYF. The CDR3 bases are TGTGCCAGCAGCGCCGGACTAGTCTACGAGCAGTACTTC.

The V and J genes are TRBV7-9 and TRBJ2-5; possibly TRBD2 for D (7 bases). This CDR3 spans 14 amino acids. Germline lookup yields CDR1 SEHNR and CDR2 FQNEAQ (reference sequence). Trimming removed 7 bases at V and 5 bases at J, with 17 bases between. The CDR3: CASIPGLGGETQYF. Written as DNA, the CDR3 is TGTGCCAGCATCCCTGGACTAGGGGGGGAGACCCAGTACTTC.

This chain uses TRBV7-9 with TRBJ2-3; 7 bases agree with TRBD1. The junction had 3 bases not matched to a gene; V was cut back by 3 bases and J by 0 bases. The germline V gene has CDR1 SEHNR and CDR2 FQNEAQ (reference sequence). The CDR3 covers 15 residues. This chain's CDR3 is CASSFRTGSTDTQYF. The CDR3 DNA reads as TGTGCCAGCAGCTTCAGGACAGGAAGCACAGATACGCAGTATTTT.

V gene TRBV28 combines with J gene TRBJ1-2; TRBD1 aligns across 10 bases. The V segment lost 6 bases and the J segment 6 bases; nucleotides outside the gene matches: 13. The CDR3 sequence is 16 residues long. CDR1 and CDR2 (germline): MDHEN, SYDVKM. The CDR3 here is CASSPPGQGLMDGYTF. The CDR3 DNA follows: TGTGCCAGCAGCCCTCCGGGACAGGGGTTAATGGATGGCTACACCTTC.

This chain connects TRBV29-1 to TRBJ2-7; maybe TRBD1 (7 bases). There are 13 residues in the CDR3. V lost 7 bases and J lost 2, with 15 bases in between. The germline gives CDR1 SQVTM, CDR2 ANQGSEA. The CDR3 DNA reads as TGCAGCGCCGGGGGTCAGGGGGCCTACGAGCAGTACTTC. Its protein is CSAGGQGAYEQYF.

The V call is TRBV5-1, the J call TRBJ1-2, with TRBD1 matching over 9 bases. V lost 2 bases to trimming and J lost 7 bases; unmatched junction nucleotides: 3. Germline values: CDR1 SGHRS, CDR2 YFSETQ. This CDR3 contains 13 residues. The CDR3 is CASSLQGAFGYTF. CDR3 sequence (DNA): TGCGCCAGCAGCTTACAGGGGGCGTTTGGCTACACCTTC.

This chain links TRBV21-1 with TRBJ1-1; no DNA check was done on the table's D call, TRBD1. TRBV21-1 is a known pseudogene. This CDR3 has 14 residues. Here the CDR3 reads CASSKGQHDTEAFF. The CDR3 DNA is TGTGCCAGCAGCAAAGGACAGCACGACACTGAAGCTTTCTTT.

The chain links TRBV30 to TRBJ2-1; D remains unclear. From germline, CDR1 is GTSNPN and CDR2 SVGIG (reference sequence). The CDR3 consists of 14 residues. V lost 2 bases, J lost 2 bases, and 10 bases lay in between. The CDR3 coding sequence is TGTGCCTGGAGTATGCCGGTGACCTACAATGAGCAGTTCTTC. Protein sequence: CAWSMPVTYNEQFF.

This clone was observed a single time. The J gene is TRBJ1-1, the V gene TRBV12-3 or TRBV12-4; D is undetermined. Trimming took 3 bases from V and 5 from J, leaving 7 bases between them. The CDR3 consists of 12 residues. CDR3 DNA sequence: TGTGCCAGCAGTTTGGGGAGGACTGAAGCTTTCTTT. Amino acid sequence: CASSLGRTEAFF.

The V gene is TRBV19, the J gene TRBJ2-1, with 9 bases that match TRBD2. Trimming at V came to 0 bases and at J to 9 bases, leaving 12 bases not matched to a gene. CDR1 and CDR2 (germline): LNHDA, SQIVND (reference sequence). The CDR3 runs 17 residues. The CDR3 sequence is CASSIDLLGLAGSEQFF. The CDR3 nucleotides are TGTGCCAGTAGTATAGATCTATTGGGGCTAGCGGGGAGTGAGCAGTTCTTC.

This sequence joins TRBV4-1 and TRBJ2-2; 7 nucleotides match TRBD2. Per the germline V gene, CDR1 is MGHRA and CDR2 is YSYEKL. There are 16 residues in the CDR3. V dropped 1 base and J dropped 6; count of bases not matched to a gene: 8. The CDR3 spells CASSQVPGGGSGELFF. The CDR3 DNA reads TGCGCCAGCAGCCAAGTCCCGGGAGGAGGGTCCGGGGAGCTGTTTTTT.

The V and J genes are TRBV28 and TRBJ2-5, with D perhaps TRBD1 or TRBD2 (5 bases each). Germline CDR1 reads MDHEN; CDR2 reads SYDVKM. Trimming removed 4 bases from V and 0 bases from J, with 12 bases in between. This CDR3 region has 15 residues. The DNA for the CDR3 is TGTGCCAGCAGTTCGCCGGGACGGTACCAAGAGACCCAGTACTTC. Its protein product is CASSSPGRYQETQYF.

The chain is built from TRBV30 and TRBJ2-7; D not certain. The CDR3 contains 13 residues. V dropped 2 bases and J dropped 3 bases, with 11 bases sitting between them. Germline V gene sequence: CDR1 GTSNPN, CDR2 SVGIG (reference sequence). The CDR3 protein is CAWSPPRRYEQYF. CDR3 bases: TGTGCCTGGAGTCCCCCTAGGCGCTACGAGCAGTACTTC. The whole variable domain, filled in from reference TRBV30 and TRBJ2-7, reads SQTIHQWPATLVQPVGSPLSLECTVEGTSNPNLYWYRQAAGRGLQLLFYSVGIGQISSEVPQNLSASRPQDRQFILSSKKLLLSDSGFYLCAWSPPRRYEQYFGPGTRLTVT.

Here the CDR3 DNA reads TGTGCCAGCAGCTTATGGAGGGGGGACACTGAAGCTTTCTTT. This codes for CASSLWRGDTEAFF. This chain joins TRBV11-2 and TRBJ1-1, with D tentatively TRBD1 (6 bases). The CDR3 length is 14 residues. Trimming stripped 2 bases from V and 3 bases from J, with 10 bases between. Germline-derived CDR1 and CDR2 are SGHAT and FQNNGV.

The chain is built from TRBV19 and TRBJ1-1; D is undetermined. There are 17 residues in the CDR3. The V gene lost 5 bases and the J gene lost 3 bases, with 22 bases spanning the gap. In germline, CDR1 is LNHDA, CDR2 SQIVND (reference sequence). The CDR3, as DNA: TGTGCCAGTAGTTTCCCCCCGATGAGGGTGTCGGACACTGAAGCTTTCTTT. It is translated as CASSFPPMRVSDTEAFF.

The CDR3 loop is CASSIRMPGTEAFF. DNA for the CDR3: TGTGCCAGTAGTATTCGAATGCCCGGCACTGAAGCTTTCTTT. This chain connects TRBV19 to TRBJ1-1, with no clear D. The ends were cut back, 3 bases at V and 4 bases at J, with 12 bases in the middle. Germline V gene data show CDR1 as LNHDA and CDR2 as SQIVND (reference sequence). The CDR3 contains 14 residues.

V usage is TRBV3-1 (or the pseudogene TRBV3-2) and J usage is TRBJ1-3; 8 bases line up with TRBD1. The CDR3 loop spans 18 amino acids. V shed 0 bases, J shed 1 base, and the junction held 8 bases outside the gene matches. Germline V gene lookup returns CDR1 LGHDT and CDR2 YNNKEL (reference sequence). CDR3 in DNA: TGTGCCAGCAGCCAAGATCTGAGCAGGGGGCTATCTGGAAACACCATATATTTT. Protein product: CASSQDLSRGLSGNTIYF.

The gene calls are TRBV7-9 and TRBJ1-5; no definite D call. Germline-derived CDR1 and CDR2 are SEHNR and FQNEAQ (reference sequence). V dropped 3 bases and J dropped 7 bases, with 7 bases sitting between them. The CDR3 is 12 amino acids. Here the CDR3 reads CASSFPGQPQHF. The CDR3 DNA reads as TGTGCCAGCAGCTTCCCCGGGCAGCCCCAGCATTTT.

The chain couples TRBV6-5 to TRBJ2-7; 8 bases match TRBD1. J was trimmed by 4 bases and V by 7 bases; bases with no gene match: 9. Per the germline V gene, CDR1 is MNHEY and CDR2 is SVGAGI. The CDR3 runs to 14 residues. The DNA for the CDR3 is TGTGCCAGCACCGCAGACAGGGGACCTTACGAGCAGTACTTC. Encoded protein: CASTADRGPYEQYF.

The V gene is TRBV28, the J gene TRBJ2-1; D is possibly TRBD1 (5 bases). The germline V gene encodes CDR1 MDHEN and CDR2 SYDVKM. CDR3 length equals 16 residues. V was cut by 3 bases and J by 0 bases, with 12 bases left in between. The CDR3 nucleotides are TGTGCCAGCAGTTTGCCTCCAGGGTTCTCCTACAATGAGCAGTTCTTC. Residues: CASSLPPGFSYNEQFF.

The rearrangement uses TRBV28 and TRBJ1-2; 8 positions agree with TRBD1. The germline gives CDR1 MDHEN, CDR2 SYDVKM. The V gene end was trimmed by 6 bases and the J gene end by 2 bases; junction bases not matched to a gene: 8. The CDR3 has 15 residues. CDR3 sequence (DNA): TGTGCCAGCAGCCCTCCGACAGGGGCCAACTATGGCTACACCTTC. It yields the protein CASSPPTGANYGYTF.

J is TRBJ2-1 and V is TRBV7-6; 10 bases map to TRBD1. After removal of 2 bases from V and 5 bases from J, the junction contained 3 bases not matched to a gene. This CDR3 is 15 amino acids long. Per germline, CDR1 SGHVS and CDR2 FNYEAQ. This chain's CDR3 is CASSLQGQGNNEQFF. Here the CDR3 DNA reads TGTGCCAGCAGCTTACAGGGACAGGGGAACAATGAGCAGTTCTTC. The entire variable domain, with the rest obtained from reference TRBV7-6 and TRBJ2-1, is as follows: GAGVSQSPRYKVTKRGQDVALRCDPISGHVSLYWYRQALGQGPEFLTYFNYEAQQDKSGLPNDRFSAERPEGSISTLTIQRTEQRDSAMYRCASSLQGQGNNEQFFGPGTRLTVL.

V gene TRBV7-9 combines with J gene TRBJ2-1; D assignment may be TRBD1 or TRBD2 (5 bases each). This CDR3 has 13 amino acids. Germline V gene sequence: CDR1 SEHNR, CDR2 FQNEAQ (reference sequence). V lost 0 bases, J lost 11 bases, and 11 bases lay in between. The CDR3, as DNA: TGTGCCAGCAGCTTAGCGCGTGGGGGACAGCAGTTCTTC. Amino acid sequence: CASSLARGGQQFF.

This clone has a handful of counts. The CDR3 sequence is CASSVGTSGRRLGETQYF. CDR3 in DNA: TGCGCCAGCAGTGTCGGGACTAGCGGGAGGAGACTGGGGGAGACCCAGTACTTC. The chain recombines TRBV10-2 with TRBJ2-5, with TRBD2 identical over 15 bases. Germline-derived CDR1 and CDR2 are WSHSY and SAAADI. With 4 bases clipped from V and 5 bases from J, the junction kept 11 bases outside the gene matches. This CDR3 has 18 residues.

J is TRBJ1-2 and V is TRBV29-1; D gene ambiguous. Trimming took off 5 bases at V and 0 bases at J, with 7 bases between the two ends. There are 12 residues in the CDR3. Per germline, CDR1 SQVTM and CDR2 ANQGSEA. CDR3 amino acids: CSVRTANYGYTF. The CDR3, as DNA: TGCAGCGTTCGGACGGCTAACTATGGCTACACCTTC.

This chain links TRBV7-6 with TRBJ2-7, with 9 positions matching TRBD2. The CDR3 runs 16 residues. Germline-derived CDR1 and CDR2 are SGHVS and FNYEAQ. Unmatched junction bases numbered 12, after V lost 4 bases and J lost 5 bases. The CDR3 bases are TGTGCCAGCAGCTCCGCGCGCGCGGGAGGGCCGCACGAGCAGTACTTC. It translates to CASSSARAGGPHEQYF.

The V and J genes are TRBV24-1 and TRBJ1-5, with TRBD1 identical over 9 bases. The germline CDR1 and CDR2 sequences are KGHDR and SFDVKD. The CDR3 runs 13 residues. Trimming cost V 4 bases and J 11 bases; bases outside gene matches: 5. The CDR3 protein is CATSDWGQGAQHF. The CDR3 nucleotides read TGTGCCACCAGTGACTGGGGACAGGGCGCCCAGCATTTT.

The V and J genes are TRBV6-5 and TRBJ1-5, with D uncertain. The CDR3 length is 13 residues. V was cut by 0 bases and J by 7 bases, with 7 bases left in between. Germline V gene lookup returns CDR1 MNHEY and CDR2 SVGAGI. DNA for the CDR3: TGTGCCAGCAGTTACTCCTTACTCCAGCCCCAGCATTTT. It specifies CASSYSLLQPQHF.

The V gene is TRBV5-6, the J gene TRBJ2-5, with D perhaps TRBD1 (6 bases). The CDR3 length is 13 residues. V lost 3 bases and J 4 bases, leaving 10 bases between the germline ends. Germline V CDR1 and CDR2: SGHDT, YYEEEE. DNA for the CDR3: TGTGCCAGCAGCTACACAGGGAGAGAGACCCAGTACTTC. Its translation: CASSYTGRETQYF.

The CDR3 bases are TGCGCCAGCAGCTTAACCCTCGGGACTAGCGGGAGGGTTCTATACGAGCAGTACTTC. Translating it yields CASSLTLGTSGRVLYEQYF. The chain couples TRBV5-1 to TRBJ2-7, with 16 bases fitting TRBD2. V was clipped by 2 bases and J by 4 bases; unmatched bases: 12. Germline lookup yields CDR1 SGHRS and CDR2 YFSETQ. CDR3 length: 19 residues.